This T cell receptor (beta chain) was sequenced in a study of T cell changes during pregnancy in multiple sclerosis (dated by TCRdb to between 2018 and 2021). At the level of the whole study: The study examined how the T cell repertoire changed over the course of pregnancy in women with multiple sclerosis.

Reading from cysteine to phenylalanine, the CDR3 counts 13 amino acids. Just CDR3 DNA is preserved here, 39 bases in frame from base 1. CDR1 is given as MNHEY and CDR2 as SMNVEV, both from the germline V gene (reference sequence). At the junction V is shortened by 4 bases and J by 4 bases, with 10 bases in between. Libraries were constructed by the immunoSEQ multiplex PCR assay. TCRdb provides this immuneACCESS table in a form limited to in-frame rearrangements. Some clones are lacking; in checked studies, under half of them reflect an unresolved V gene, and why the rest are absent is not known. The sample includes about 81,000 clones, with 93% observed a single time. About 1.3% of the sample is held by the ten biggest clonotypes. Regarding this clone: Its target antigen remains unknown. No base qualities exist here, and no much larger clone lies one base off it.

The input for sequencing was peripheral blood, taken in the third trimester of pregnancy. The source of this sequence is a female donor in good health, enrolled as a control in a pregnancy study. The chain employs TRBV27 and TRBJ1-1; TRBD1 is a possible D gene, resting on 6 matching bases. Read as DNA, the sequence is TGTGCCAGCAGTTCTATCAGGGGCACTGAAGCTTTCTTT. Its protein is CASSSIRGTEAFF.